These T cell receptor beta chains were read from a single sample in a study of CD8+CD57+ T cells in acquired aplastic anemia. MiXCR was run by TCRdb on the reads, yielding one entry per CDR3 protein. The data contain roughly 40,000 distinct CDR3 sequences, approximately 67% of them singletons. The sequenced sample consisted of sorted CD4+, CD8+, or CD8+CD57+ T cells (not recorded which) from PBMCs. The source is a human donor in good health, serving as a control. Each CDR3 is given with its conserved first and last residue. D genes are given only for firm matches.

>TRBJ2-1|12|TRBV29-1|NA
CSVEPGDNEQFF
>TRBJ2-7|14|TRBV5-6|TRBD1
CASSTGQGAYEQYF
>TRBJ2-1|19|TRBV2|TRBD2
CASSEGPHSGGAVYNEQFF
>TRBJ2-5|12|TRBV29-1|NA
CSVVGGFETQYF
>TRBJ2-5|15|TRBV15|TRBD2
CATSKGTSGAETQYF
>TRBJ2-1|16|TRBV24-1|NA
CATSAGRAAKYNEQFF
>TRBJ1-2|15|TRBV10-3|NA
CASSLNPRQEYGYTF
>TRBJ1-1|12|TRBV29-1|NA
CSVRTVNTEAFF
>TRBJ1-6|13|TRBV7-9|NA
CASRQGYNPPLHF
>TRBJ1-6|15|TRBV25-1|NA
CASSEYRQNNSPLHF
>TRBJ1-3|15|TRBV19|NA
CASSIDPTGGNTIYF
>TRBJ1-6|13|TRBV20-1|TRBD1
CSASGTADSPLHF
>TRBJ1-3|14|TRBV10-3|NA
CAISGGGSGNTIYF
>TRBJ1-1|12|TRBV10-3|NA
CAISDVSQGAFF
>TRBJ2-7|12|TRBV5-1|NA
CASSPHGVEQYF
>TRBJ1-4|14|TRBV19|NA
CASRHRETNEKLFF
>TRBJ2-5|14|TRBV2|TRBD1
CASSIRTGQETQYF
>TRBJ1-6|14|TRBV15|TRBD1
CATSNDRVVSPLHF
>TRBJ1-2|15|TRBV5-1|NA
CASSLEGTRNYGYTF
>TRBJ2-1|13|TRBV29-1|NA
CSVVWRYLNEQFF
>TRBJ1-1|14|TRBV7-8|NA
CASSLEGFLREAFF
>TRBJ2-7|13|TRBV24-1|NA
CATSVLDLYEQYF
>TRBJ1-2|11|TRBV10-1|NA
CANPHSIGYTF
>TRBJ1-2|14|TRBV7-2|NA
CASSLNRDLYGYTF
>TRBJ2-5|15|TRBV19|NA
CASSIGQGGQETQYF
>TRBJ1-5|13|TRBV2|NA
CASTDQAESTQHF
>TRBJ2-7|15|TRBV2|TRBD2
CASSQGLAETYEQYF
>TRBJ2-2|13|TRBV7-9|TRBD1
CASSEQGAGELFF
>TRBJ1-2|11|TRBV25-1|NA
CASSLFEGYTF
>TRBJ2-3|11|TRBV10-3|NA
CAISDGDTQYF
>TRBJ1-4|11|TRBV19|NA
CASKGGEKLFF
>TRBJ1-2|13|TRBV6-1|NA
CASSLRTDDGYTF
>TRBJ2-5|13|TRBV7-6|NA
CASSPPGWETQYF
>TRBJ1-2|13|TRBV2|NA
CASSLCANYGYTF
>TRBJ2-7|15|TRBV20-1|TRBD2
CSARDVLAGNYEQYF
>TRBJ1-2|12|TRBV20-1|NA
CSARTAGHGYTF
>TRBJ2-2|14|TRBV19|NA
CASSIATNTGELFF
>TRBJ2-3|14|TRBV29-1|NA
CSVVASRFSDTQYF
>TRBJ2-3|13|TRBV20-1|NA
CSARDLPTDTQYF
>TRBJ2-1|13|TRBV2|TRBD2
CASSGRGDNEQFF
>TRBJ1-1|14|TRBV29-1|NA
CSVEDGTGNTEAFF